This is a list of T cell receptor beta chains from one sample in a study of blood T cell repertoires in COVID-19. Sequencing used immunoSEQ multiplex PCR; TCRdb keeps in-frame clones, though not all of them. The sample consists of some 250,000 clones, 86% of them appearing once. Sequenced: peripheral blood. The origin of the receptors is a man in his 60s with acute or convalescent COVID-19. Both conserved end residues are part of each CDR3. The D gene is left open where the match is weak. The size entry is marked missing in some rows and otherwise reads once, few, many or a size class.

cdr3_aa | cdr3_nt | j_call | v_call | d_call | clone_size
CASSLPIGELFF | TGTGCCAGCAGTTTACCCATCGGGGAGCTGTTTTTT | TRBJ2-2 | TRBV28 | NA | NA
CASSLGLGTDTQYF | TGTGCCAGCTCCCTGGGGCTGGGCACAGATACGCAGTATTTT | TRBJ2-3 | TRBV6-4 | NA | once
CASGGFTGLSGNTIYF | TGTGCCAGCGGGGGATTTACAGGGCTTTCTGGAAACACCATATATTTT | TRBJ1-3 | TRBV6-6 | NA | NA
CASSPPGQGSYTF | TGTGCCAGCTCACCACCGGGACAGGGGAGCTACACCTTC | TRBJ1-2 | TRBV18 | TRBD1 | NA
CASSHRANYGYTF | TGTGCCAGCAGTCACAGGGCGAACTATGGCTACACCTTC | TRBJ1-2 | TRBV27 | NA | NA
CARNRGPSYNEQFF | TGTGCCAGAAACAGGGGACCCTCCTACAATGAGCAGTTCTTC | TRBJ2-1 | TRBV2 | TRBD1 | NA
CASSQDHRTMFF | TGCGCCAGCAGCCAAGATCACAGAACGATGTTTTTT | TRBJ2-2 | TRBV4-3 | NA | NA
CASSQGGRGNEQFF | TGCGCCAGCAGCCAAGGGGGGCGGGGGAATGAGCAGTTCTTC | TRBJ2-1 | TRBV4-3 | NA | NA
CASKWGDRGREQYF | TGTGCCAGCAAGTGGGGGGACAGGGGCCGCGAGCAGTACTTC | TRBJ2-7 | TRBV28 | TRBD1 | NA
CSVGLAGSYEQYF | TGCAGCGTGGGACTAGCGGGCTCCTACGAGCAGTACTTC | TRBJ2-7 | TRBV29-1 | TRBD2 | NA
CASSDDLAEAPYEQYF | TGTGCCAGCAGTGATGATTTAGCGGAGGCCCCCTACGAGCAGTACTTC | TRBJ2-7 | TRBV2 | NA | medium-sized
CASSLDMDRGFGYTF | TGTGCCAGCAGCTTAGATATGGACAGGGGATTTGGCTACACCTTC | TRBJ1-2 | TRBV7-9 | TRBD1 | NA
CASSPSTSGRAQTQYF | TGTGCCAGCAGCCCCTCGACTAGCGGGAGGGCCCAGACCCAGTACTTC | TRBJ2-5 | TRBV7-6 | TRBD2 | NA
CASSHLAGGGYEQYF | TGCGCCAGCAGCCATCTAGCGGGAGGAGGCTACGAGCAGTACTTC | TRBJ2-7 | TRBV4-3 | TRBD2 | NA
CASSLGQGSSPLHF | TGTGCCAGCAGTTTGGGCCAGGGGAGCTCACCCCTCCACTTT | TRBJ1-6 | TRBV27 | NA | NA
CASSIVLAGGPGETQYF | TGTGCCAGTAGTATTGTCCTAGCGGGAGGGCCCGGTGAGACCCAGTACTTC | TRBJ2-5 | TRBV19 | TRBD2 | NA
CASSTTGSHTDTQYF | TGTGCCAGTAGTACGACCGGGTCTCACACAGATACGCAGTATTTT | TRBJ2-3 | TRBV19 | NA | NA
CASRDGGSSYEQYF | TGTGCCAGCCGCGACGGGGGAAGCTCCTACGAGCAGTACTTC | TRBJ2-7 | TRBV4-2 | NA | NA
CASSSPRPTVHYGYTF | TGTGCCAGCAGTTCCCCTAGGCCGACAGTTCACTATGGCTACACCTTC | TRBJ1-2 | TRBV28 | NA | few
CATSEAGLTEAFF | TGTGCCACCAGTGAAGCAGGGCTGACTGAAGCTTTCTTT | TRBJ1-1 | TRBV24-1 | NA | NA
CASSLSGEVYTGELFF | TGTGCCAGCAGCTTGTCGGGTGAGGTCTACACCGGGGAGCTGTTTTTT | TRBJ2-2 | TRBV5-6 | NA | NA
CASSGTSGPTGELFF | TGTGCCAGCAGCGGGACTAGCGGGCCCACCGGGGAGCTGTTTTTT | TRBJ2-2 | TRBV7-9 | TRBD2 | NA
CASRLQGSDEKLFF | TGTGCCAGCAGGCTACAGGGGAGTGATGAAAAACTGTTTTTT | TRBJ1-4 | TRBV27 | TRBD1 | NA
CASSSIGLAGGYYNYNEQFF | TGTGCCAGCAGTTCGATCGGACTAGCGGGAGGGTACTACAACTACAATGAGCAGTTCTTC | TRBJ2-1 | TRBV27 | TRBD2 | NA
CASSYELGRAREQYF | TGTGCCAGCAGCTACGAGCTAGGGAGGGCGCGGGAGCAGTACTTC | TRBJ2-7 | TRBV7-8 | TRBD2 | few
CASSLFGEGNQPQHF | TGTGCCAGCAGCTTGTTCGGGGAAGGCAATCAGCCCCAGCATTTT | TRBJ1-5 | TRBV5-4 | NA | medium-sized
CASSLSRSSPLHF | TGTGCCAGCAGTTTGAGCAGGTCTTCACCCCTCCACTTT | TRBJ1-6 | TRBV28 | NA | NA
CASSITGPRYEQYF | TGTGCCAGTAGTATCACAGGGCCTCGCTACGAGCAGTACTTC | TRBJ2-7 | TRBV19 | NA | NA
CASRPGTSLSTDTQYF | TGTGCCAGCAGACCCGGGACTAGCCTGAGCACAGATACGCAGTATTTT | TRBJ2-3 | TRBV27 | TRBD2 | NA
CASSPSTPDSSYEQYF | TGTGCCAGCAGCCCGTCGACACCCGATTCTTCCTACGAGCAGTACTTC | TRBJ2-7 | TRBV3-1/TRBV3-2 | NA | NA
CASSLVKMGLAGHNEQFF | TGCGCCAGCAGCTTGGTTAAAATGGGACTAGCGGGACACAATGAGCAGTTCTTC | TRBJ2-1 | TRBV5-1 | TRBD2 | NA
CASSSDRRTYEQYF | TGCGCCAGCAGCTCGGACAGACGAACCTACGAGCAGTACTTC | TRBJ2-7 | TRBV5-1 | NA | NA
CASSLMWGVKDTGELFF | TGTGCCAGCAGTTTAATGTGGGGGGTAAAGGACACCGGGGAGCTGTTTTTT | TRBJ2-2 | TRBV27 | NA | NA